The 3 T cell receptor beta chains below were found in one sample sequenced in a study of control samples from healthy donors and cancer patients. Assay used: immunoSEQ multiplex PCR; TCRdb lists only in-frame clones, some missing. The sample carries some 65,000 clones, 84% recorded once. The sequencing sample was made of PBMCs. These receptors came from a woman aged 45-65 years with lung cancer.

This clone showed up just once. The chain is built from TRBV5-1 and TRBJ1-4; D not certain. The CDR3 runs 14 residues. V lost 1 base, J lost 8 bases, and 12 bases lay in between. Germline V gene lookup returns CDR1 SGHRS and CDR2 YFSETQ. This CDR3 reads CASSLRGLREKLFF. CDR3 DNA sequence: TGCGCCAGCAGCTTGCGAGGGCTGAGGGAAAAACTGTTTTTT. The variable domain in full, completed from reference TRBV5-1 and TRBJ1-4, reads KAGVTQTPRYLIKTRGQQVTLSCSPISGHRSVSWYQQTPGQGLQFLFEYFSETQRNKGNFPGRFSGRQFSNSRSEMNVSTLELGDSALYLCASSLRGLREKLFFGSGTQLSVL.

This clone was counted many times. The CDR3 reads CASKKGGIREAFF. CDR3 coding DNA: TGTGCCAGCAAGAAAGGAGGGATTCGTGAAGCTTTCTTT. The chain has TRBV12-3 or TRBV12-4 and TRBJ1-1, with D hard to call. CDR3 length: 13 residues. V was trimmed by 7 bases and J by 7 bases, leaving 16 bases between them.

Details on this clone: Germline and junction disagree at one end, which may indicate a read error. The V gene is TRBV11-3, the J gene TRBJ2-5; a weak D match, TRBD1 (6 bases). Germline CDR1 and CDR2: SGHNT and YENEEA. This CDR3 is built from 13 residues. The CDR3 DNA follows: TGTGCCGGCAGTCGACAGGTCCAAGAGACCCAGTACTTC. Translation: CAGSRQVQETQYF.